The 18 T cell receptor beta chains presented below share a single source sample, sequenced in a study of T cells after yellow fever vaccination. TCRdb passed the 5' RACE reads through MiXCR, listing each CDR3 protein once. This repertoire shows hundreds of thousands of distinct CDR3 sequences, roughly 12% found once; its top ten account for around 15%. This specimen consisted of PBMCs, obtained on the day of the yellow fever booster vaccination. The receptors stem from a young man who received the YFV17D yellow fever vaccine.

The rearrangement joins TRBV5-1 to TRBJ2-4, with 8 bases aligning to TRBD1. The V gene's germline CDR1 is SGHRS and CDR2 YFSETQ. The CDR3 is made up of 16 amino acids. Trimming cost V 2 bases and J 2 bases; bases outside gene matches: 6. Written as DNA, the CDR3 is TGCGCCAGCAGCTTCTCAGGGGGCGCTACCAAAAACATTCAGTACTTC. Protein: CASSFSGGATKNIQYF.

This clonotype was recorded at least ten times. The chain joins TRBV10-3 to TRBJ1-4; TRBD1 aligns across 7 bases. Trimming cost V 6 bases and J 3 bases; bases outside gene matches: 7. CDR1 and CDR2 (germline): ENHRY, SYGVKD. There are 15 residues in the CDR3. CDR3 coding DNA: TGTGCCATCAGACCTTCTGGGACAGCTAATGAAAAACTGTTTTTT. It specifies CAIRPSGTANEKLFF.

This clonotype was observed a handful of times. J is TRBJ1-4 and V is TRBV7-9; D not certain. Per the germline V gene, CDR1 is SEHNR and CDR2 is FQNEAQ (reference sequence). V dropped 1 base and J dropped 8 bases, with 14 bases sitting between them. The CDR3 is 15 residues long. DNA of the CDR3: TGTGCCAGCAGCTTAGACGTACATGCGGGAGAAAAACTGTTTTTT. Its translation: CASSLDVHAGEKLFF.

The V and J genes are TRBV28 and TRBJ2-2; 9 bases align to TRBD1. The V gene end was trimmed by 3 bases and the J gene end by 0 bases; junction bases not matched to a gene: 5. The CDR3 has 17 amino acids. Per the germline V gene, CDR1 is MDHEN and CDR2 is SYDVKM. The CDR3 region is CASSLGGQGSNTGELFF. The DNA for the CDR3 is TGTGCCAGCAGTTTGGGTGGACAGGGGTCGAACACCGGGGAGCTGTTTTTT. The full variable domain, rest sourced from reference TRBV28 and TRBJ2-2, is DVKVTQSSRYLVKRTGEKVFLECVQDMDHENMFWYRQDPGLGLRLIYFSYDVKMKEKGDIPEGYSVSREKKERFSLILESASTNQTSMYLCASSLGGQGSNTGELFFGEGSRLTVL.

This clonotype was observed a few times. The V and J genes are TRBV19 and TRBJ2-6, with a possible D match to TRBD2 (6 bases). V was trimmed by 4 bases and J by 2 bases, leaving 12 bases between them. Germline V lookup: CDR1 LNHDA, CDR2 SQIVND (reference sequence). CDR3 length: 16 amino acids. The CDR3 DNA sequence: TGTGCCAGTAGTAAGTTGGGGGGTGCTGGGGCCAACGTCCTGACTTTC. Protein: CASSKLGGAGANVLTF.

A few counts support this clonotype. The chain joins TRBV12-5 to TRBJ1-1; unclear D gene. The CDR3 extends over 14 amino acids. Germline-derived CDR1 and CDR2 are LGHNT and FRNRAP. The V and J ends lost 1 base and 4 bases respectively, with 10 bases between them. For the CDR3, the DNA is TGTGCTAGTGGTTTGGACCCCCCGGGCACTGAAGCTTTCTTT. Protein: CASGLDPPGTEAFF.

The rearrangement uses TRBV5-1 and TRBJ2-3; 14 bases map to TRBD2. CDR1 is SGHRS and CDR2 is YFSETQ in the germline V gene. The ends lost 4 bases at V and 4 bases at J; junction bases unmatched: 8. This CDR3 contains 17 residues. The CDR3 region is CASSPRLAGGPADTQYF. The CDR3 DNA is TGCGCCAGCAGCCCCCGACTAGCGGGAGGGCCTGCAGATACGCAGTATTTT.

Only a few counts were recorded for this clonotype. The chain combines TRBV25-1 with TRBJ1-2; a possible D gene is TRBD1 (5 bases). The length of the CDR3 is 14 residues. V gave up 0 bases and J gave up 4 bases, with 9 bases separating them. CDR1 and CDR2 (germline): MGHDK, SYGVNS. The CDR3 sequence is CASSEYDRSYGYTF. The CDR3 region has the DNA TGTGCCAGCAGTGAATATGACAGATCCTATGGCTACACCTTC.

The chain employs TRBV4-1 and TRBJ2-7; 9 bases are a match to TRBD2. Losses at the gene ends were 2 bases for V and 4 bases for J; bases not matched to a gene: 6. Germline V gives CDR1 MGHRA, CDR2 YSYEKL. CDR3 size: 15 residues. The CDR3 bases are TGCGCCAGCAGCCAACCCACTAGCGGGTATTACGAGCAGTACTTC. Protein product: CASSQPTSGYYEQYF.

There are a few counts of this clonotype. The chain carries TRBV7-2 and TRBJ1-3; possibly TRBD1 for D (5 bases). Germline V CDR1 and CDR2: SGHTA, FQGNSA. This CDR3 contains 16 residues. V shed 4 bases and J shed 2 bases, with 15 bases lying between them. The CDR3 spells CASSSSAGLPGNTIYF. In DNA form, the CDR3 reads TGTGCCAGCAGCTCCAGCGCAGGGTTGCCTGGAAACACCATATATTTT.

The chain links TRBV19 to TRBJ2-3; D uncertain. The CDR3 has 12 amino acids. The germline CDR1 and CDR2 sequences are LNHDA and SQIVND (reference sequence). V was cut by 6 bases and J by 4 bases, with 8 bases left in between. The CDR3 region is CASSTIPDTQYF. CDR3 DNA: TGTGCCAGTAGCACTATACCAGATACGCAGTATTTT. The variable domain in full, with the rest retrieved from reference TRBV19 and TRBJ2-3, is DGGITQSPKYLFRKEGQNVTLSCEQNLNHDAMYWYRQDPGQGLRLIYYSQIVNDFQKGDIAEGYSVSREKKESFPLTVTSAQKNPTAFYLCASSTIPDTQYFGPGTRLTVL.

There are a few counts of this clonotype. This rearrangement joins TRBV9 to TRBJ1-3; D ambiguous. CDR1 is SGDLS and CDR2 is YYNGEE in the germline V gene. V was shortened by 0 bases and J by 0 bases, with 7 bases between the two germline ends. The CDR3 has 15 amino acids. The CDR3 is CASSVEDNSGNTIYF. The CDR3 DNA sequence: TGTGCCAGCAGCGTAGAGGATAACTCTGGAAACACCATATATTTT. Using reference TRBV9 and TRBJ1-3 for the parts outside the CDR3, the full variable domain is DSGVTQTPKHLITATGQRVTLRCSPRSGDLSVYWYQQSLDQGLQFLIQYYNGEERAKGNILERFSAQQFPDLHSELNLSSLELGDSALYFCASSVEDNSGNTIYFGEGSWLTVV.

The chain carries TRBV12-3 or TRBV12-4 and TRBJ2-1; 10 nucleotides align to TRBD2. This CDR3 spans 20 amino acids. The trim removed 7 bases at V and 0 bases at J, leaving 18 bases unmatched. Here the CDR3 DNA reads TGTGCCAGCACCCCAGGGTCTAGCGGGAGCGGTCGCGGCTCCTACAATGAGCAGTTCTTC. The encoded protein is CASTPGSSGSGRGSYNEQFF.

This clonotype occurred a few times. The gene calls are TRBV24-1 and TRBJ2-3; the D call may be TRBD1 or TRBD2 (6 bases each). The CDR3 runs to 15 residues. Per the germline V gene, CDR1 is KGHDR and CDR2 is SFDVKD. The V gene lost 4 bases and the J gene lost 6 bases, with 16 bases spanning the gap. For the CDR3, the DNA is TGTGCCACCAGTGACCCACCTACAGGGAGGGATACGCAGTATTTT. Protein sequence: CATSDPPTGRDTQYF.

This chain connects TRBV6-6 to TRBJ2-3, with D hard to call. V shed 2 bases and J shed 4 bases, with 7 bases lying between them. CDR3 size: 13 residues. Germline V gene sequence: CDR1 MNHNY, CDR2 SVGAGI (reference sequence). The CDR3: CASSYTPPDTQYF. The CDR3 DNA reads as TGTGCCAGCAGTTACACGCCCCCAGATACGCAGTATTTT.

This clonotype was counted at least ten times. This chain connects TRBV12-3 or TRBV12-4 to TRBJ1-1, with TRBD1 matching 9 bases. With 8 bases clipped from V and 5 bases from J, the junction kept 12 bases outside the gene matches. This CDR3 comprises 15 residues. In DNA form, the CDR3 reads TGTGCCAGCGGGTCAAACAGGGGGCGCGGGACTGAAGCTTTCTTT. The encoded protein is CASGSNRGRGTEAFF.

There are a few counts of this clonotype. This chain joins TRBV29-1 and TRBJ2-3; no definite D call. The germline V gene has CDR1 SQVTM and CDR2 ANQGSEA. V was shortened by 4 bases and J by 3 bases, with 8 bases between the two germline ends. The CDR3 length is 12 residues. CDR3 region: CSVALGTDTQYF. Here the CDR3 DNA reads TGCAGCGTTGCCTTGGGGACAGATACGCAGTATTTT.

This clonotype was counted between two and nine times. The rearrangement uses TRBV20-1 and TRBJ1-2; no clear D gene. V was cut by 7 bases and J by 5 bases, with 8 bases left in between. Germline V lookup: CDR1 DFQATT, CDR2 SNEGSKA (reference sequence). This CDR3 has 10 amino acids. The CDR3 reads CSGYLYGYTF. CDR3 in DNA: TGCAGTGGATACTTGTATGGCTACACCTTC.